The next 25 T cell receptor beta chains were all read from a single sample in a study of T-cell memory formation after mild COVID-19. TCRdb processed the 5' RACE reads anew with MiXCR; each CDR3 protein has one entry. This table has 100,000 or so distinct CDR3 sequences, 8.5% to 14% appearing once. Sequences were obtained from PBMCs or a T cell subset sorted from them (not recorded which). These receptors were taken from a young man who had mild COVID-19 (a few samples of this study predate the infection). Cell type and time point are not known.

This clonotype was counted a few times. The rearrangement links TRBV5-1 to TRBJ1-2; D ambiguous. Between the trimmed V and J ends, which lost 2 bases and 7 bases, there was a span of 18 bases. The germline gives CDR1 SGHRS, CDR2 YFSETQ. CDR3 length: 15 residues. The DNA for the CDR3 is TGCGCCAGCAGCTTTCGAGGTAATGGCCCTCCTGGCTACACCTTC. Its protein is CASSFRGNGPPGYTF. Variable domain in full (rest from reference TRBV5-1 and TRBJ1-2): KAGVTQTPRYLIKTRGQQVTLSCSPISGHRSVSWYQQTPGQGLQFLFEYFSETQRNKGNFPGRFSGRQFSNSRSEMNVSTLELGDSALYLCASSFRGNGPPGYTFGSGTRLTVV.

This clonotype was counted between two and nine times. At one boundary the junction diverges from the germline segment, which might be a read error. The chain carries TRBV6-5 and TRBJ1-1; D is unresolved. This CDR3 region has 14 residues. Germline V CDR1 and CDR2: MNHEY, SVGAGI. As DNA, the CDR3 is TGTGCCAGCGGTTACAACCCACCGAACACTGAAGCTTTCTTT. Translated: CASGYNPPNTEAFF.

The rearrangement uses TRBV6-2 or TRBV6-3 and TRBJ2-2; no definite D call. Germline values: CDR1 MNHEY, CDR2 SVGEGT. Trimming shortened V by 1 base and J by 6 bases, and 6 bases separated the two germline ends. The CDR3 spans 13 residues. The CDR3 DNA sequence: TGTGCCAGCAGTTACTATAGAGCCGGGGAGCTGTTTTTT. This translates into CASSYYRAGELFF.

This clonotype showed up just a few times. The chain uses TRBV5-6 and TRBJ2-1; weak D call: TRBD1 (6 bases). This CDR3 has 11 amino acids. Trimming removed 4 bases at V and 12 bases at J, with 11 bases between. Germline CDR1 reads SGHDT; CDR2 reads YYEEEE. CDR3 in DNA: TGTGCCAGCAGCCTTGGACAGTTGCAGTTCTTC. It yields the protein CASSLGQLQFF.

The V call is TRBV11-2, the J call TRBJ2-5; no reliable D call. Per germline, CDR1 SGHAT and CDR2 FQNNGV. CDR3 size: 12 residues. V gave up 0 bases and J gave up 7 bases, with 6 bases separating them. Here the CDR3 reads CASSLDARTQYF. The CDR3, as DNA: TGTGCCAGCAGCTTAGATGCCCGGACCCAGTACTTC.

The chain is built from TRBV29-1 and TRBJ2-3, with D possibly matching TRBD2 (6 bases). With 5 bases removed from V and 2 bases from J, the gap between germline ends came to 11 bases. CDR3 length: 13 residues. CDR1 is SQVTM, CDR2 ANQGSEA, per germline. CDR3 bases: TGCAGCGTTCATAGCGGATCCACAGATACGCAGTATTTT. Translating it yields CSVHSGSTDTQYF.

This clonotype was seen a handful of times. The chain joins TRBV27 to TRBJ2-7; D is unclear. This CDR3 contains 14 residues. Trimming cost V 3 bases and J 2 bases, with 11 bases left between them. Looked up from germline, CDR1 is MNHEY and CDR2 is SMNVEV (reference sequence). For the CDR3, the DNA is TGTGCCAGCAGTTTCTCCCCGACCACCTACGAGCAGTACTTC. This sequence encodes CASSFSPTTYEQYF.

The rearrangement uses TRBV11-2 and TRBJ1-2, with 7 positions matching TRBD1. Germline lookup yields CDR1 SGHAT and CDR2 FQNNGV. The ends lost 5 bases at V and 5 bases at J; junction bases unmatched: 14. The CDR3 length is 16 residues. CDR3 sequence reads: CASSPLGGGAGYGYTF. CDR3 nucleotide sequence: TGTGCCAGCAGCCCGTTAGGAGGGGGCGCTGGGTATGGCTACACCTTC.

This chain uses TRBV9 with TRBJ1-1; D remains unclear. The V and J ends lost 3 bases and 1 base respectively, with 19 bases between them. Germline CDR1 and CDR2: SGDLS and YYNGEE. The CDR3 extends over 17 amino acids. DNA for the CDR3: TGTGCCAGCAGCGGGGCCCGCGGGAGAAATACGAACACTGAAGCTTTCTTT. Translation: CASSGARGRNTNTEAFF.

The chain has TRBV5-4 and TRBJ2-4, with D tentatively TRBD2 (6 bases). CDR3 size: 14 residues. Germline-derived CDR1 and CDR2 are SGHNT and YYREEE (reference sequence). V lost 2 bases and J 3 bases, leaving 9 bases between the germline ends. CDR3 sequence reads: CASSFKGGKNIQYF. In nucleotides, the CDR3 is TGTGCCAGCAGCTTTAAGGGAGGCAAAAACATTCAGTACTTC.

The table lists this clonotype with a few counts. The chain couples TRBV4-2 to TRBJ2-5, with D unclear. The V end lost 0 bases, the J end lost 4 bases, and 12 bases lay between the germline ends. CDR3 length: 15 amino acids. Germline V gene sequence: CDR1 LGHNA, CDR2 YNFKEQ. CDR3 nucleotide sequence: TGTGCCAGCAGCCAAGAACCGCACCGCTCAGAGACCCAGTACTTC. Protein product: CASSQEPHRSETQYF.

Only a few counts were recorded for this clonotype. V gene TRBV5-1 combines with J gene TRBJ2-5; D not resolved. The CDR3 totals 11 residues. Germline-derived CDR1 and CDR2 are SGHRS and YFSETQ. The V end was cut by 3 bases, the J end by 2 bases, with 2 bases between. CDR3 in DNA: TGCGCCAGCAGCTGGCAAGAGACCCAGTACTTC. Its translation is CASSWQETQYF.

This clonotype was seen at least ten times. This chain joins TRBV6-1 and TRBJ1-1; tentative D call: TRBD1 (5 bases). The germline gives CDR1 MNHNS, CDR2 SASEGT. The CDR3 is 12 residues long. V dropped 3 bases and J dropped 4 bases, with 6 bases sitting between them. The CDR3: CASSDGGTEAFF. CDR3 bases: TGTGCCAGCAGTGACGGGGGCACTGAAGCTTTCTTT.

This clonotype is medium-sized in the sample. V gene TRBV7-2 combines with J gene TRBJ2-1; D is unclear. Trimming shortened V by 1 base and J by 2 bases, and 9 bases separated the two germline ends. The CDR3 consists of 15 residues. The germline gives CDR1 SGHTA, CDR2 FQGNSA. The CDR3 bases are TGTGCCAGCAGCTTAGATCTTAGTACCTACAATGAGCAGTTCTTC. Translating it yields CASSLDLSTYNEQFF.

This clonotype was found once. The chain employs TRBV7-2 and TRBJ1-2; possibly TRBD1 for D (5 bases). Germline values: CDR1 SGHTA, CDR2 FQGNSA. The V end was cut by 3 bases, the J end by 13 bases, with 12 bases between. The CDR3 is 11 amino acids. CDR3 residues: CASSLLWGPTF. DNA for the CDR3: TGTGCCAGCAGCTTGTTGTGGGGCCCCACCTTC.

The chain combines TRBV7-3 with TRBJ2-3; the D gene could be TRBD1 or TRBD2 (5 bases each). The CDR3 length is 14 residues. Germline assignment: CDR1 SGHTA and CDR2 FQGTGA. With 2 bases removed from V and 7 bases from J, the gap between germline ends came to 13 bases. CDR3 loop: CASSLEGPRNTQYF. CDR3 nucleotide sequence: TGTGCCAGCAGCTTAGAGGGACCTCGTAATACGCAGTATTTT.

This clonotype has at least ten counts. The chain joins TRBV5-4 to TRBJ2-2; tentatively, D is TRBD2 (6 bases). The V gene's germline CDR1 is SGHNT and CDR2 YYREEE (reference sequence). The CDR3 contains 13 residues. V lost 2 bases to trimming and J lost 4 bases, with 6 bases between them. CDR3 sequence: CASSFGGTGELFF. Written as DNA, the CDR3 is TGTGCCAGCAGCTTCGGGGGCACCGGGGAGCTGTTTTTT.

The chain links TRBV4-1 to TRBJ2-7, with 10 bases lining up with TRBD1. Germline V gives CDR1 MGHRA, CDR2 YSYEKL. The ends lost 0 bases at V and 2 bases at J; junction bases unmatched: 4. The CDR3 sequence is 16 residues long. The CDR3 reads CASSQDPGQGTYEQYF. In DNA form, the CDR3 reads TGCGCCAGCAGCCAAGATCCGGGACAGGGGACCTACGAGCAGTACTTC.

This clonotype was counted at least ten times. This rearrangement joins TRBV6-5 to TRBJ2-1; D ambiguous. The CDR3 covers 11 residues. Trimming shortened V by 4 bases and J by 6 bases, and 4 bases separated the two germline ends. Germline V gives CDR1 MNHEY, CDR2 SVGAGI. This CDR3 reads CASSSFNEQFF. The CDR3, as DNA: TGTGCCAGCAGTTCGTTCAATGAGCAGTTCTTC.

This clonotype was seen many times. The gene calls are TRBV12-3 or TRBV12-4 and TRBJ2-5, with 8 nucleotides matching TRBD1. This CDR3 is built from 15 residues. V shed 2 bases and J 2 bases; nucleotides not matched to a gene: 4. The CDR3 loop reads CASSLIGQGQETQYF. The CDR3 DNA reads TGTGCCAGCAGTTTAATCGGACAGGGTCAAGAGACCCAGTACTTC.

This clonotype showed up just a few times. This chain joins TRBV6-6 and TRBJ2-3; 11 bases agree with TRBD2. V lost 2 bases to trimming and J lost 3 bases; unmatched junction nucleotides: 7. The CDR3 runs to 17 residues. CDR1 and CDR2 (germline): MNHNY, SVGAGI (reference sequence). In DNA, the CDR3 is TGTGCCAGCAGTTACGAACATAGCGGGGGGGCAACAGATACGCAGTATTTT. This sequence encodes CASSYEHSGGATDTQYF.

The chain links TRBV4-1 to TRBJ2-7; D is perhaps TRBD2 (5 bases). Per the germline V gene, CDR1 is MGHRA and CDR2 is YSYEKL. Trimming removed 0 bases at V and 6 bases at J, with 9 bases between. The CDR3 consists of 13 residues. CDR3 DNA sequence: TGCGCCAGCAGCCAAGACCCCGCGGGCGAGCAGTACGTC. Translation: CASSQDPAGEQYV.

The V gene is TRBV4-1, the J gene TRBJ2-3; D is possibly TRBD1 (6 bases). Per germline, CDR1 MGHRA and CDR2 YSYEKL. With 1 base removed from V and 1 base from J, the gap between germline ends came to 6 bases. The CDR3 is 14 residues long. DNA of the CDR3: TGCGCCAGCAGCCAAGGGACAGGCACAGATACGCAGTATTTT. Residues: CASSQGTGTDTQYF.

The V gene is TRBV2, the J gene TRBJ2-7; 9 bases line up with TRBD1. Germline V gene lookup returns CDR1 SNHLY and CDR2 FYNNEI. The CDR3 has 14 amino acids. The V and J ends lost 1 base and 5 bases, in that order; junction bases with no gene match: 3. CDR3 DNA sequence: TGTGCCAGCAGTGAAGGGACAGGGGCCCACGAGCAGTACGTC. It yields the protein CASSEGTGAHEQYV.

The chain has TRBV4-1 and TRBJ2-3; D is undetermined. CDR3 length: 12 amino acids. Trimming left V 1 base short and J 10 bases short, with 9 bases between. The germline V gene has CDR1 MGHRA and CDR2 YSYEKL. The CDR3: CASSQVLEAQYF. The CDR3 DNA is TGCGCCAGCAGCCAAGTATTAGAGGCGCAGTATTTT.